The TCR beta chain described here comes from a study of regulatory T cells in long-lasting Graves disease (dated by TCRdb to about 2021). Concerning the study at large: In the newly diagnosed Graves' disease group, patients had been taking antithyroid drugs for less than 3 months. Patients with persistent Graves' disease were compared with patients with newly diagnosed Graves' disease using TCR sequencing and RNA sequencing of peripheral blood. The study was conducted in China and was registered as a clinical trial. TCR sequencing covered 13 persistent and 20 newly diagnosed Graves' disease patients, approximately 33 samples in total.

Libraries were made using multiplex PCR. The sample was run on an Illumina HiSeq 4000. To build TCR beta libraries, CDR3 regions were amplified by Arm-PCR using iRepertoire HTBI primers. Before sequencing, the PCR products went through gel purification. From the authors' description of their analysis: Gene usage analysis of CDR3 amino acid clonotypes used the approximately 56 TRBV and fewer than 15 TRBJ segments found across samples. Filtered high-quality paired reads were merged into contigs using COPE and FqMerger. BLAST was used to align contigs to IMGT TRBV, TRBD and TRBJ reference genes, and CDR3 was defined according to IMGT. Any clonotype with a frequency above 0.1% was counted as a highly expanded clone. Shannon entropy served as the measure of repertoire diversity, while the Gini coefficient captured V-J evenness. Public clonotypes were defined as clonotypes shared by more than one individual. The public reads were reprocessed in TCRdb via fastp at Q25 and MiXCR, keeping in-frame beta chains. Identical CDR3 protein sequences are pooled into one entry, listed with their most common genes and DNA. The V and J calls were determined by TCRdb, not by the authors. Across this sample there are 360,000 or so distinct CDR3 sequences, with 16% seen only once. The top ten hold 20% to 25% of the sample.

V was cut back by 3 bases and J by 2 bases, leaving a gap of 13 bases between them. Measured from the cysteine to the phenylalanine, the CDR3 is 15 residues long. Here the CDR3 DNA is all that survives: 45 bases in frame from base 1. Taken from the germline V gene, the CDR1 and CDR2 loops are SGHAT and FQNNGV. What the authors observed across the whole study: Only peripheral blood was studied, because thyroid tissue, the primary lesion, was inaccessible. Sequencing and analysis were limited to the TCR beta chain. Lower TCR Shannon entropy and fewer highly expanded clones were observed in persistent Graves' disease patients than in newly diagnosed patients, which suggested clonal expansion. As a limitation, the authors acknowledged that the small sample size may reduce accuracy. Preferential use of TRBV28, TRBJ1-2 and TRBJ2-5 was observed in persistent disease, whereas TRBV20-1 and TRBJ2-1 were favored in newly diagnosed disease. More public clonotypes were shared among persistent patients (approximately 3,000) than among newly diagnosed patients (roughly 1,000).

Reading the label with the study, this specimen's time point is: newly diagnosed GD, antithyroid drugs for less than 3 months. For both TCR sequencing and RNA sequencing, RNA was extracted from PBMCs in TRIzol. The diagnosis of Graves' disease followed American Thyroid Association guidelines. Patients were recruited from an endocrinology department in Xi'an, China. Each patient gave about 8.1 milliliters of peripheral blood, collected in an EDTA anticoagulant tube. Ficoll Paque Plus density gradient separation was used to isolate PBMCs, and no further T cell sorting was performed. An Agilent 2100 Bioanalyzer and agarose gel were used to assess RNA quality, and a NanoDrop 2000 was used to measure RNA concentration. Many counts were recorded for this clonotype. Its recognized antigen is unknown. There are no base qualities to consult, and no much larger clone falls within one base. This sample also appeared in a second study, on T cells in Graves' hyperthyroidism and ophthalmopathy. As described in the second report: A patient counted as having stable Graves' hyperthyroidism if no progression to ophthalmopathy occurred over 18 months of follow-up. Hyperthyroidism patients were aged 18 to 65 years and newly diagnosed, with disease duration of less than 2 months. Any patient with an uncontrolled infection, another autoimmune disease, pregnancy or lactation was excluded. Diagnoses relied on clinical symptoms, serum thyroxine and TRAb, thyroid ultrasound and orbital computed tomography. For the first round of RT-PCR on the TCR CDR3, the HTBI primer set was used together with the Qiagen OneStep RT-PCR kit. Blood samples also contained most of the expanded thyroid clonotypes (frequency above 0.001), which suggests that blood repertoires may reflect thyroid immune responses. Ophthalmopathy was separated from stable hyperthyroidism by a 13 V-J signature model, with 85% to 90% sensitivity and 81% to 82% specificity obtained in cross-validation and 80%/75% obtained in testing. In validation, the model predicted progression to ophthalmopathy with just under 71% sensitivity and 72% to 75% specificity, a median of approximately 6.7 months before onset. TCR V-J signatures able to tell the groups apart were searched for in a discovery cohort of 100 patients, of whom over 40 had Graves' ophthalmopathy and 57 had stable Graves' hyperthyroidism. An independent validation cohort of around 19 hyperthyroidism patients and roughly 16 patients who later progressed to ophthalmopathy tested prospective prediction of ophthalmopathy. The 100 or so discovery patients were divided at random into training and test sets in a 7:3 ratio. In addition, the study compared T-cell repertoires in thyroid tissue and in blood from roughly 6 Graves' hyperthyroidism patients. Once sampling was done, hyperthyroidism patients were given methimazole at a starting dose of 30 mg daily, whereas ophthalmopathy patients were given high-dose intravenous methylprednisolone. A second multiplex PCR round built the libraries, followed by size selection and purification. Libraries were sequenced paired-end with 100 bp reads on an Illumina HiSeq2000. SOAPnuke was used to process the raw data, with reads discarded if the reads contained adapters or uncalled bases, had a mean Phred below 15, or lacked an exact constant-primer or identifier match. COPE v1.2.5 was used to merge the high-quality paired reads, and each unique nucleotide sequence was defined as a clonotype. Clonotypes were aligned to IMGT TRBV, TRBD and TRBJ reference segments using MiTCR v1.1. Only V-J combinations with frequency above 0.0001, covering 99% to 99.2% of repertoires, were analysed. The TCS score was defined as the ratio of F50 (clonal expansion) to E x V (chaos), calculated using BLOSUM62-based TCRdist between CDR3 peptides within each V-J. Welch's t-statistics and random forest reduced approximately 520 V-J features to 10 to 15, which were used in a naive Bayes classifier (R e1071). Sample size was not statistically predetermined, and blinding of investigators to group allocation was not performed. The paper describes TCR Vbeta CDR3 sequencing of around 130 peripheral blood samples, made up of 43 ophthalmopathy patients, 70 to 75 hyperthyroidism patients and some 17 progressor patients.

The sequence links TRBV11-2 to TRBJ1-1, with the D gene not confidently named. The TCR comes from a woman aged 18-35 years with Graves disease. Donor details come from another sample of the same person, matched by shared clones. This specimen was peripheral blood mononuclear cells (PBMCs), taken at new diagnosis, from a patient treated with antithyroid drugs. In nucleotide form, the sequence is TGTGCCAGCAGCTTGCAAGGAGACGCCAACACTGAAGCTTTCTTT. Its translation is CASSLQGDANTEAFF. Reference TRBV11-2 and TRBJ1-1 genes cover what lies past the CDR3, so the full variable domain is EAGVAQSPRYKIIEKRQSVAFWCNPISGHATLYWYQQILGQGPKLLIQFQNNGVVDDSQLPKDRFSAERLKGVDSTLKIQPAKLEDSAVYLCASSLQGDANTEAFFGQGTRLTVV.